This paragraph covers one T cell receptor beta chain sequence. What it binds is unknown. This sample is part of a study of OX40 agonist ivuxolimab in advanced cancers. Study background: Enrollees could have had prior anti-PD-1, anti-PD-L1 or anti-CTLA-4 therapy, which about 40% had received. Overall study findings and caveats: Relative to CD4+ cells, CD8+ T cells on average had more expanded clones.

TCRdb keeps only in-frame clones here, not all; method: immunoSEQ multiplex PCR. The sample lists 57,000 or so clones, around 83% occurring once. The germline CDR1 and CDR2 sequences are SGHRS and YFSETQ. V gave up 0 bases and J gave up 7 bases, with 11 bases separating them. The CDR3 has 15 residues. The gene calls are TRBV5-1 and TRBJ1-6, with D unclear. This clonotype was obtained from an adult with an advanced solid tumor such as melanoma, head and neck, liver or kidney cancer. Sequencing used CD4+ or CD8+ T cells sorted from blood, obtained in a trial of the OX40 agonist ivuxolimab. This chain's CDR3 is CASSLESLGNSPLHF. The CDR3 DNA reads as TGCGCCAGCAGCTTGGAAAGTTTGGGGAATTCACCCCTCCACTTT.